The table lists the clone carrying this T cell receptor beta chain with a few counts. The antigen remains undetermined. The data are from a study of identifying expanded T cells in peripheral blood. Overall study results and limits: Approximately two-week clone count variance significantly increased as total template count grew. Over two and four weeks, about 15 and 19 clones changed, versus roughly 1.1 between replicates.

The germline gives CDR1 LGHNA, CDR2 YSLEER. The CDR3 consists of 13 residues. Trimming took off 1 base at V and 8 bases at J, with 11 bases between the two ends. Produced via immunoSEQ multiplex PCR; TCRdb's table is partial and in-frame only. The repertoire holds some 96,000 clones, roughly 88% seen once, with about 6% in the top ten. The TCR sequence derives from a person aged 18-70 years in good health. Sample: blood. This sequence joins TRBV4-3 and TRBJ1-1; D possibly corresponds to TRBD1 (5 bases). CDR3 residues: CASSQGRGREAFF. The DNA of the CDR3 is TGCGCCAGCAGCCAAGGGAGGGGCCGGGAAGCTTTCTTT.